The T cell receptor (beta chain) described here comes from a study of response to subunit inactivated influenza vaccine. Study results and limitations: It was suggested by the authors that few new T cells are recruited by each seasonal influenza vaccination.

With regard to this clonotype: The antigen is not known.

A single record per CDR3 protein comes from TCRdb applying MiXCR to the RT-PCR reads. This table has over 150,000 distinct CDR3 sequences, 7.5% to 10% appearing once. This clonotype was obtained from a man aged 50 to 60 who received an inactivated influenza vaccine. The input for sequencing was non-naive T cells sorted from PBMCs, taken on the day of vaccination.

CDR3 in amino acids: CASSLGSSGGGDTQYF. For the CDR3, the DNA is TGCGCCAGCAGCTTGGGAAGTAGCGGGGGGGGAGATACGCAGTATTTT. This rearrangement joins TRBV5-1 to TRBJ2-3, with 11 bases fitting TRBD2. The germline V gene encodes CDR1 SGHRS and CDR2 YFSETQ. The trim removed 0 bases at V and 5 bases at J, leaving 5 bases unmatched. The CDR3 spans 16 residues.